Described below is a single T cell receptor (beta chain) sequence and its context. The entry originates in a study of blood T cell repertoires in COVID-19. Using immunoSEQ multiplex PCR, the repertoire was profiled, and TCRdb retains in-frame clones only, with some absent. This sample carries fewer than 100,000 clones, around nine tenths of them seen once, and the ten largest clones take approximately 10%. CDR3 length equals 16 residues. Trimming shortened V by 5 bases and J by 1 base, and 17 bases separated the two germline ends. The germline gives CDR1 SEHNR, CDR2 FQNEAQ (reference sequence). The chain recombines TRBV7-9 with TRBJ1-1; no firm D call. This sequence was found in a man between 50 and 59 years old with acute or convalescent COVID-19. Source material: peripheral blood. CDR3: CASSPMRTSRNTEAFF. The CDR3 nucleotides are TGTGCCAGCAGCCCCATGCGGACTTCTCGGAACACTGAAGCTTTCTTT.